In its sample, the clone carrying this TCR beta chain was seen a few times. These data come from a study of blood T cell repertoires in COVID-19. Study-level information: Samples came from the United States, Italy and Spain, spanning acute and convalescent COVID-19. T cells, B-cell-depleted T cells, or PBMCs supplied cDNA or gDNA.

In the source study's methods: Nucleated cell counts were estimated from reference gene primer amplification. The method was immunoSEQ multiplex PCR; TCRdb's version includes in-frame clones alone and lacks a portion of them. V, J and clone size were drawn from that table, and D and trimming were deduced from the DNA. This table holds some 280,000 clones, 85% found once. V was shortened by 2 bases and J by 6 bases, with 11 bases between the two germline ends. CDR3 length: 14 residues. Germline V CDR1 and CDR2: MNHEY, SMNVEV (reference sequence). The chain employs TRBV27 and TRBJ1-5; D may be TRBD1 (6 bases). This receptor was taken from a woman in her 50s with active or convalescent COVID-19. The material sequenced was peripheral blood. The CDR3 protein is CASSLGQRGQPQHF. The CDR3 DNA reads TGTGCCAGCAGTTTAGGACAGCGGGGTCAGCCCCAGCATTTT.